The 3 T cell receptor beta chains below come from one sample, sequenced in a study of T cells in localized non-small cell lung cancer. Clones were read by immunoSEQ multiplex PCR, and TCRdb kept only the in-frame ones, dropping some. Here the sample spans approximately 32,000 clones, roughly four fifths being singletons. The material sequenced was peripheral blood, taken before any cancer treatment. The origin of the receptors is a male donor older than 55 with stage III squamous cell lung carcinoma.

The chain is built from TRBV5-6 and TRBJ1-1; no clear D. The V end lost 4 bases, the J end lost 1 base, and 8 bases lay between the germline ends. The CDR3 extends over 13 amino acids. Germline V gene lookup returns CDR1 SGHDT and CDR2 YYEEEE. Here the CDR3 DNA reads TGTGCCAGCAGCGTTACGCCGAACACTGAAGCTTTCTTT. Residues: CASSVTPNTEAFF.

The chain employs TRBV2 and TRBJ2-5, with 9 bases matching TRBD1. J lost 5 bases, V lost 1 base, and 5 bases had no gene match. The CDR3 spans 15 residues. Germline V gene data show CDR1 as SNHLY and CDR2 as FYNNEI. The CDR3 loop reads CASSEEQGAEETQYF. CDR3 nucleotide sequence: TGTGCCAGCAGTGAAGAACAGGGGGCAGAGGAGACCCAGTACTTC.

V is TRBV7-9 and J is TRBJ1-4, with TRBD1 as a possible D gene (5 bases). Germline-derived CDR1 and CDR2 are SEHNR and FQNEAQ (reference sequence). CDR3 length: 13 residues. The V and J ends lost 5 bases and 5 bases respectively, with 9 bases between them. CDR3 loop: CASSPGQNEKLFF. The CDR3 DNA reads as TGTGCCAGCAGCCCGGGGCAAAATGAAAAACTGTTTTTT.